A selection of T cell receptor beta chains follows, all from one sample in a study of circulating CD8 cells and anti-PD-1 response in melanoma. In TCRdb, the reads were re-called with MiXCR into one record per CDR3 protein. The table has roughly 430 distinct CDR3 sequences, around 8.7% seen once. The sample was CD8+ T cells from PBMCs, taken at baseline or after one month of anti-PD-1 therapy (not recorded which). The receptors originated from a human donor with melanoma. Both conserved end residues are part of each CDR3. The D gene is left open where the match is weak. The size entry is marked missing in some rows and otherwise reads once, few, many or a size class.

size: large; J: TRBJ2-3; D: TRBD1; V: TRBV28; DNA: TGTGCCAGCAGTCAACTGCTAGGGACAGCAACAGATACGCAGTATTTT; CDR3: CASSQLLGTATDTQYF
size: medium-sized; J: TRBJ2-7; D: NA; V: TRBV28; DNA: TGTGCCAGCAGTTTCGGCCTCTCCTACGAGCAGTACTTC; CDR3: CASSFGLSYEQYF
size: medium-sized; J: TRBJ1-3; D: NA; V: TRBV20-1; DNA: TGCAGTGCTAGAGATCGGGCCGTCTCTGGAAACACCATATATTTT; CDR3: CSARDRAVSGNTIYF
size: medium-sized; J: TRBJ2-3; D: TRBD1; V: TRBV19; DNA: TGTGCCAGTAGCTTGACAGGGAAGGGAGATACGCAGTATTTT; CDR3: CASSLTGKGDTQYF
size: medium-sized; J: TRBJ2-5; D: NA; V: TRBV18; DNA: TGTGCCAGCTCACCACCAGTCGGGACCGGGGTCTTTCAAGAGACCCAGTACTTC; CDR3: CASSPPVGTGVFQETQYF
size: medium-sized; J: TRBJ2-3; D: NA; V: TRBV7-3; DNA: TGTGCCAGCAGCCGGCTAGCGAAGGGCACAGATACGCAGTATTTT; CDR3: CASSRLAKGTDTQYF
size: large; J: TRBJ2-2; D: NA; V: TRBV28; DNA: TGTGCCAGCAGCCCTCGTAACGGCGGGGAGCTGTTTTTT; CDR3: CASSPRNGGELFF
size: large; J: TRBJ2-1; D: TRBD1; V: TRBV19; DNA: TGTGCCAGTACCCATATACCAGGGGCAGGACAGGGAGACAATGAGCAGTTCTTC; CDR3: CASTHIPGAGQGDNEQFF
size: large; J: TRBJ2-1; D: TRBD2; V: TRBV3-1; DNA: TGTGCCAGCAGCCTACTAGCGGGAGGGTACAATGAGCAGTTCTTC; CDR3: CASSLLAGGYNEQFF
size: medium-sized; J: TRBJ2-7; D: NA; V: TRBV28; DNA: TGTGCCAGCGGAGAGTACGAGCAGTACTTC; CDR3: CASGEYEQYF
size: large; J: TRBJ2-7; D: NA; V: TRBV12-3/TRBV12-4; DNA: TGTGCCAGCAGTATTGGGGCAGGAGGCTCCTACGAGCAGTACTTC; CDR3: CASSIGAGGSYEQYF
size: hyperexpanded; J: TRBJ2-2; D: NA; V: TRBV28; DNA: TGTGCCAGCAGTTTCCGGGGGACCGGGGAGCTGTTTTTT; CDR3: CASSFRGTGELFF
size: large; J: TRBJ2-1; D: NA; V: TRBV28; DNA: TGTGCCAGCAGTCTCCTCCCCTTAGCGGACTCCTACAATGAGCAGTTCTTC; CDR3: CASSLLPLADSYNEQFF
size: medium-sized; J: TRBJ2-1; D: NA; V: TRBV11-2; DNA: TGTGCGTACCGCCTGGGGAATGAGCAGTTCTTC; CDR3: CAYRLGNEQFF
size: medium-sized; J: TRBJ2-5; D: TRBD2; V: TRBV28; DNA: TGTGCCAGCAGTTTTGGGACGGGAGGGCTCCAGTACTTC; CDR3: CASSFGTGGLQYF
size: medium-sized; J: TRBJ2-7; D: NA; V: TRBV29-1; DNA: TGCAGCGTTGATGGTCGCAGGGGATATACCTACGAGCAGTACTTC; CDR3: CSVDGRRGYTYEQYF
size: medium-sized; J: TRBJ1-3; D: NA; V: TRBV20-1; DNA: TGCAGTGCTAGAGATCACGCCCGCTCTGGAAACACCATATATTTT; CDR3: CSARDHARSGNTIYF
size: medium-sized; J: TRBJ2-5; D: TRBD2; V: TRBV28; DNA: TGTGCCAGCAGTTCCTCGCGGGAGGGCGACTCGGGTTTGGTTGAGACCCAGTACTTC; CDR3: CASSSSREGDSGLVETQYF
size: medium-sized; J: TRBJ1-1; D: NA; V: TRBV28; DNA: TGTGCCAGCAGTTTGAAATGGCAGGAGAACACTGAAGCTTTCTTT; CDR3: CASSLKWQENTEAFF
size: medium-sized; J: TRBJ1-5; D: NA; V: TRBV28; DNA: TGTGCCAGCAGCCTGGACGCAGTCCCGATTAGCAATCAGCCCCAGCATTTT; CDR3: CASSLDAVPISNQPQHF
size: few; J: TRBJ2-7; D: NA; V: TRBV28; DNA: TGTGCCAGCAGCGACGGGACAAGGGTCTACGAGCAGTACTTC; CDR3: CASSDGTRVYEQYF
size: medium-sized; J: TRBJ2-7; D: TRBD1; V: TRBV20-1; DNA: TGCAGTGCTAGCGACAGGGATAACCCCTACGAGCAGTACTTC; CDR3: CSASDRDNPYEQYF
size: medium-sized; J: TRBJ2-3; D: TRBD2; V: TRBV29-1; DNA: TGCAGCGTTGAGGGACTAGACACAGATACGCAGTATTTT; CDR3: CSVEGLDTDTQYF
size: medium-sized; J: TRBJ2-3; D: NA; V: TRBV11-2; DNA: TGTGCCAGCAGCTTCGATCGCGTGGCGGTTGGGGCAGATACGCAGTATTTT; CDR3: CASSFDRVAVGADTQYF
size: medium-sized; J: TRBJ2-7; D: TRBD1; V: TRBV20-1; DNA: TGCAGTGCTTCCGGGACAGGGAACAGCTACGAGCAGTACTTC; CDR3: CSASGTGNSYEQYF
size: large; J: TRBJ1-3; D: NA; V: TRBV20-1; DNA: TGCAGTGCTAGAGACCAGGCCCGCTCTGGAAACACCATATATTTT; CDR3: CSARDQARSGNTIYF
size: large; J: TRBJ2-1; D: TRBD2; V: TRBV27; DNA: TGTGCCAGCAGTTGGACTAGCGCGGGAGAGCAGTTCTTC; CDR3: CASSWTSAGEQFF
size: large; J: TRBJ2-5; D: TRBD1; V: TRBV9; DNA: TGTGCCAGCAGCCCGGGGACAGGGAGGGAGACCCAGTACTTC; CDR3: CASSPGTGRETQYF
size: NA; J: TRBJ2-2; D: NA; V: TRBV19; DNA: TGTGCCAGTAGTGACCTCCTAGCGATCAACACCGGGGAGCTGTTTTTT; CDR3: CASSDLLAINTGELFF
size: medium-sized; J: TRBJ2-2; D: TRBD1; V: TRBV20-1; DNA: TGCAGTGCTAGACCTCCGACAGGGGGCTTCGGGGAGCTGTTTTTT; CDR3: CSARPPTGGFGELFF
size: medium-sized; J: TRBJ1-2; D: NA; V: TRBV29-1; DNA: TGCAGTGTTGCAGGGGATAATGGCTACACCTTC; CDR3: CSVAGDNGYTF
size: large; J: TRBJ2-7; D: NA; V: TRBV28; DNA: TGTGCCAGCAGCCCTACCCCCAAACCTGACAGGATTACTTTGGACTTC; CDR3: CASSPTPKPDRITLDF
size: large; J: TRBJ2-1; D: NA; V: TRBV28; DNA: TGTGCCAGCAGAAAGGAGATCAATGAGCAGTTCTTC; CDR3: CASRKEINEQFF
size: medium-sized; J: TRBJ2-1; D: NA; V: TRBV20-1; DNA: TGCAGTGCTAGAGATGTCAGGGAAAGCTCCTACAATGAGCAGTTCTTC; CDR3: CSARDVRESSYNEQFF
size: medium-sized; J: TRBJ2-5; D: TRBD2; V: TRBV12-3/TRBV12-4; DNA: TGTGCCAGCAGACGGACTAGAGAGGAGACCCAGTACTTC; CDR3: CASRRTREETQYF
size: large; J: TRBJ2-7; D: TRBD1; V: TRBV20-1; DNA: TGCAGTGCGGCGGGGACAGGGTTTTCATACGAGCAGTACTTC; CDR3: CSAAGTGFSYEQYF
size: large; J: TRBJ2-3; D: TRBD2; V: TRBV29-1; DNA: TGCAGCGTTGAAACCCGAGGGAGGGTTACAGATACGCAGTATTTT; CDR3: CSVETRGRVTDTQYF
size: medium-sized; J: TRBJ2-3; D: NA; V: TRBV25-1; DNA: TGTGCCAGCAGTGAAGGGAGCGTCAGCACAGATACGCAGTATTTT; CDR3: CASSEGSVSTDTQYF
size: medium-sized; J: TRBJ2-2; D: NA; V: TRBV6-2/TRBV6-3; DNA: TGTGCCAGCAGCTCGGACGGGAACACCGGGGAGCTGTTTTTT; CDR3: CASSSDGNTGELFF
size: medium-sized; J: TRBJ2-6; D: NA; V: TRBV19; DNA: TGTGCCAGTAGTATAGAAGGGGGATCAGGGGCCAACGTCCTGACTTTC; CDR3: CASSIEGGSGANVLTF
size: large; J: TRBJ2-7; D: NA; V: TRBV28; DNA: TGTGCCAGCAGTTCCATTGTAGGGTCGGTTCGGTACGAGCAGTACTTC; CDR3: CASSSIVGSVRYEQYF
size: medium-sized; J: TRBJ2-2; D: NA; V: TRBV28; DNA: TGTGCCAGCAGTTCAGCGGATTCGAACACCGGGGAGCTGTTTTTT; CDR3: CASSSADSNTGELFF
size: medium-sized; J: TRBJ2-3; D: NA; V: TRBV28; DNA: TGTGCCAGCAGTTCCACCCTACAGTGGTCAGATACGCAGTATTTT; CDR3: CASSSTLQWSDTQYF
size: large; J: TRBJ2-7; D: NA; V: TRBV2; DNA: TGTGCCAGCAGCCCGGTCCAAAGCTCCTACGAGCAGTACTTC; CDR3: CASSPVQSSYEQYF
size: medium-sized; J: TRBJ2-7; D: NA; V: TRBV6-2/TRBV6-3; DNA: TGTGCCAGCAGTTTACTGGGGAATCCCTACGAGCAGTACTTC; CDR3: CASSLLGNPYEQYF
size: medium-sized; J: TRBJ1-5; D: NA; V: TRBV28; DNA: TGTGCCAGCAGTTTAGGGCAGGGGACCGGCGGGTCGAATCAGCCCCAGCATTTT; CDR3: CASSLGQGTGGSNQPQHF
size: medium-sized; J: TRBJ2-7; D: NA; V: TRBV2; DNA: TGTGCCAGCAGCTCTAGCGCCGCGTCCTACGAGCAGTACTTC; CDR3: CASSSSAASYEQYF
size: medium-sized; J: TRBJ2-7; D: TRBD2; V: TRBV27; DNA: TGTGCCAGCAGTTCGACTAGCGCCGGCGAGCAGTACTTC; CDR3: CASSSTSAGEQYF
size: medium-sized; J: TRBJ1-6; D: NA; V: TRBV30; DNA: TGTGCCTGGCGGAATTTCGGAGGAAATTCACCCCTCCACTTT; CDR3: CAWRNFGGNSPLHF
size: medium-sized; J: TRBJ2-7; D: NA; V: TRBV28; DNA: TGTGCCAGCAGTACAGGGTACCACGAGCAGTACTTC; CDR3: CASSTGYHEQYF
size: NA; J: TRBJ2-7; D: TRBD2; V: TRBV2; DNA: TGTGCCAGCGCGGGACTAGTCTGGTACGAGCAGTACTTC; CDR3: CASAGLVWYEQYF